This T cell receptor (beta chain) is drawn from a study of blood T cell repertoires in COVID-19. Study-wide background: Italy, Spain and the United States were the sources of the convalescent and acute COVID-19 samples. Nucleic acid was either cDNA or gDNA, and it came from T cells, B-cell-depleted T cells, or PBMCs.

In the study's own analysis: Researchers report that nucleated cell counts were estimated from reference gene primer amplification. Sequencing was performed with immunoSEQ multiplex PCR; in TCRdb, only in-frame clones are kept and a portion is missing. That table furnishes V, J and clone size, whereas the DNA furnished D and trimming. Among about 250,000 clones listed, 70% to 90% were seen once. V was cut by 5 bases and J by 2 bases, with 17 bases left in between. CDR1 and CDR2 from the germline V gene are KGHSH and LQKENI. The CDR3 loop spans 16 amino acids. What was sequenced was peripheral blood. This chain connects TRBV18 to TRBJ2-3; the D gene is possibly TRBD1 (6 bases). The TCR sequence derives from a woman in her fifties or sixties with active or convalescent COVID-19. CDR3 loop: CASSSTGRGDTDTQYF. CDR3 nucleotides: TGTGCCAGCTCATCTACAGGGCGAGGGGACACAGATACGCAGTATTTT.